The 13 T cell receptor beta chains presented below share a single source sample, sequenced in a study of siplizumab effects on memory and regulatory T cells. Profiled with immunoSEQ multiplex PCR; TCRdb holds only in-frame clones, not every one. The sample includes under 100,000 clones, roughly 87% of them seen just once. Sequences were obtained from Tregs sorted from blood. These TCRs come from a human donor in good health.

This clone has only a few counts. The chain carries TRBV30 and TRBJ1-1; D not resolved. Germline CDR1 reads GTSNPN; CDR2 reads SVGIG (reference sequence). Trimming removed 4 bases from V and 0 bases from J, with 18 bases in between. The CDR3 covers 16 residues. The CDR3 region has the DNA TGTGCCTGGATCACCCGCCGTGGGCAGATGAACACTGAAGCTTTCTTT. Translation: CAWITRRGQMNTEAFF.

The gene calls are TRBV4-1 and TRBJ1-2; tentative D call: TRBD1 (6 bases). Germline assignment: CDR1 MGHRA and CDR2 YSYEKL. This CDR3 region has 14 residues. Trimming took off 8 bases at V and 3 bases at J, with 16 bases between the two ends. CDR3 nucleotides: TGCGCCAGCTGGGGGCAGGGCGGCGACTATGGCTACACCTTC. This encodes CASWGQGGDYGYTF.

The chain joins TRBV6-5 to TRBJ1-1; D is possibly TRBD1 (5 bases). V was pared by 6 bases and J by 2 bases, with 16 bases between. CDR3 size: 15 residues. Per the germline V gene, CDR1 is MNHEY and CDR2 is SVGAGI. This CDR3 reads CASRGLGGINTEAFF. CDR3 in DNA: TGTGCCAGCAGGGGACTTGGGGGGATAAACACTGAAGCTTTCTTT.

V is TRBV28 and J is TRBJ2-7, with D perhaps TRBD1 or TRBD2 (5 bases each). CDR1 is MDHEN and CDR2 is SYDVKM in the germline V gene. CDR3 length: 14 amino acids. Trimming left V 2 bases short and J 2 bases short, with 10 bases between. The CDR3 reads CASSLVRGPYEQYF. In DNA form, the CDR3 reads TGTGCCAGCAGTTTAGTCCGGGGCCCCTACGAGCAGTACTTC.

In its sample, this clone was seen a few times. This chain connects TRBV29-1 to TRBJ2-1; no clear D. The length of the CDR3 is 12 residues. CDR1 and CDR2 (germline): SQVTM, ANQGSEA. The germline V and J ends were trimmed by 7 bases and 9 bases, with 16 bases remaining between them. This CDR3 reads CSAIRALGEQFF. As DNA, the CDR3 is TGCAGCGCTATACGGGCACTCGGTGAGCAGTTCTTC.

This chain joins TRBV2 and TRBJ1-5; D not certain. Germline V lookup: CDR1 SNHLY, CDR2 FYNNEI. The CDR3 loop spans 14 amino acids. V shed 7 bases and J shed 3 bases, with 13 bases lying between them. The CDR3 DNA sequence: TGTGCCAGCAAATCCGGACCGGTCAATCAGCCCCAGCATTTT. Protein: CASKSGPVNQPQHF.

This rearrangement joins TRBV7-3 to TRBJ2-6; 7 bases are shared with TRBD2. The germline CDR1 and CDR2 sequences are SGHTA and FQGTGA. V lost 2 bases to trimming and J lost 3 bases; unmatched junction nucleotides: 4. The CDR3 loop spans 16 amino acids. CDR3 in DNA: TGTGCCAGCAGCTTAGGCGGGGGACGTGGGGCCAACGTCCTGACTTTC. Protein: CASSLGGGRGANVLTF.

In its sample, this clone was seen once. The chain recombines TRBV11-3 with TRBJ2-2; D gene ambiguous. Germline CDR1 reads SGHNT; CDR2 reads YENEEA. The CDR3 is made up of 15 amino acids. V was trimmed by 6 bases and J by 7 bases, leaving 18 bases between them. The CDR3 loop is CASSTGETTVGELFF. The CDR3 nucleotides read TGTGCCAGCAGTACCGGCGAGACAACGGTCGGGGAGCTGTTTTTT. The complete variable domain, with remaining parts taken from reference TRBV11-3 and TRBJ2-2, reads EAGVVQSPRYKIIEKKQPVAFWCNPISGHNTLYWYLQNLGQGPELLIRYENEEAVDDSQLPKDRFSAERLKGVDSTLKIQPAELGDSAVYLCASSTGETTVGELFFGEGSRLTVL.

The chain employs TRBV11-2 and TRBJ1-1; D remains ambiguous. The CDR3 sequence is 14 residues long. V lost 3 bases, J lost 4 bases, and 12 bases lay in between. Germline V gene sequence: CDR1 SGHAT, CDR2 FQNNGV. For the CDR3, the DNA is TGTGCCAGCAGCTTTACGGCCCTAACCACTGAAGCTTTCTTT. It yields the protein CASSFTALTTEAFF. Full variable domain (remainder filled in from reference TRBV11-2 and TRBJ1-1): EAGVAQSPRYKIIEKRQSVAFWCNPISGHATLYWYQQILGQGPKLLIQFQNNGVVDDSQLPKDRFSAERLKGVDSTLKIQPAKLEDSAVYLCASSFTALTTEAFFGQGTRLTVV.

This chain connects TRBV10-3 to TRBJ2-7; 9 nucleotides align to TRBD2. This CDR3 has 15 amino acids. The junction had 6 bases not matched to a gene; V was cut back by 4 bases and J by 2 bases. The germline V gene encodes CDR1 ENHRY and CDR2 SYGVKD. The DNA of the CDR3 is TGTGCCATCAGTGCAGTCAAGCGGGGGGCCTACGAGCAGTACTTC. Amino acid sequence: CAISAVKRGAYEQYF.

The genes are TRBV6-5 and TRBJ1-3, with a weak D call TRBD1 (5 bases). CDR1 is MNHEY and CDR2 is SVGAGI in the germline V gene. The CDR3 is 14 residues long. The V end was cut by 6 bases, the J end by 1 base, with 10 bases between. The CDR3, as DNA: TGTGCCAGCAGGCCTGGGGGTTCTGGAAACACCATATATTTT. It encodes CASRPGGSGNTIYF.

This clone was seen only once. The chain carries TRBV4-1 and TRBJ1-2; possible D gene TRBD1, 5 bases. Per germline, CDR1 MGHRA and CDR2 YSYEKL. Deletions cut 0 bases from V and 3 bases from J, with 8 bases between. The length of the CDR3 is 14 residues. CDR3 region: CASSQDDSYYGYTF. In DNA form, the CDR3 reads TGCGCCAGCAGCCAAGACGACAGTTACTATGGCTACACCTTC.

This clone was counted a single time. The V gene is TRBV4-1, the J gene TRBJ2-2, with D possibly matching TRBD1 (7 bases). Germline V gene sequence: CDR1 MGHRA, CDR2 YSYEKL. V gave up 1 base and J gave up 1 base, with 19 bases separating them. The CDR3 is made up of 19 amino acids. DNA for the CDR3: TGCGCCAGCAGCCAAGCCGGACGGGGGACAGCCGGGAACACCGGGGAGCTGTTTTTT. The encoded protein is CASSQAGRGTAGNTGELFF.